The 25 T cell receptor beta chains below were found in one sample sequenced in a study of identical twins. TCRdb re-analysed the 5' RACE reads in MiXCR, keeping a single row per CDR3 protein. The data hold fewer than 350,000 distinct CDR3 sequences, with about 8.1% observed a single time. This same sample was also taken into another study, of yellow fever vaccine responses in identical twins.

The sequenced sample was memory (CD45RO+) T cells sorted from blood. Receptor source: a woman under 30 in good health.

This clonotype has more than one count but fewer than ten. The chain links TRBV7-8 to TRBJ1-6, with TRBD1 matching 7 bases. Germline CDR1 is SGHVS and CDR2 is FQNEAQ. Trimming cost V 5 bases and J 7 bases; bases outside gene matches: 8. The CDR3 has 15 residues. The CDR3 reads CASSPPGQRNSPLHF. Written as DNA, the CDR3 is TGTGCCAGCAGCCCCCCGGGACAGAGAAATTCACCCCTCCACTTT.

The chain recombines TRBV6-5 with TRBJ1-1, with no clear D. This CDR3 has 14 residues. Trimming took 3 bases from V and 4 from J, leaving 12 bases between them. The V gene's germline CDR1 is MNHEY and CDR2 SVGAGI. The CDR3 region is CASSYSPPGTEAFF. DNA of the CDR3: TGTGCCAGCAGTTATAGTCCTCCGGGCACTGAAGCTTTCTTT.

This clonotype was seen a handful of times. V gene TRBV20-1 combines with J gene TRBJ1-2; perhaps TRBD1 as D (6 bases). V was trimmed by 5 bases and J by 5 bases, leaving 12 bases between them. The CDR3 spans 12 residues. Per the germline V gene, CDR1 is DFQATT and CDR2 is SNEGSKA (reference sequence). This CDR3 is CSADQGTYGYTF. The CDR3 bases are TGCAGTGCTGACCAGGGGACGTATGGCTACACCTTC.

V usage is TRBV10-1 and J usage is TRBJ2-1; D unresolved. V was trimmed by 2 bases and J by 0 bases, leaving 8 bases between them. CDR3 length: 15 residues. The germline V gene encodes CDR1 WNHNN and CDR2 SYGVQD (reference sequence). CDR3 protein: CASSEGDTSYNEQFF. CDR3 bases: TGCGCCAGCAGTGAGGGGGATACCTCCTACAATGAGCAGTTCTTC.

This chain joins TRBV2 and TRBJ2-2; D uncertain. The V end was cut by 5 bases, the J end by 8 bases, with 12 bases between. In germline, CDR1 is SNHLY, CDR2 FYNNEI. This CDR3 is built from 13 residues. The CDR3 bases are TGTGCCAGCAGTAAGGAGTCCGCGGGGGAGCTGTTTTTT. This sequence encodes CASSKESAGELFF.

The table lists this clonotype with many counts. V and J are TRBV6-2 or TRBV6-3 and TRBJ2-3, with 8 nucleotides matching TRBD2. CDR3 length equals 17 residues. Germline V gene data show CDR1 as MNHEY and CDR2 as SVGEGT. Trimming at V came to 6 bases and at J to 0 bases, leaving 11 bases not matched to a gene. In DNA, the CDR3 is TGTGCCAGCAGAAAAACCAGCCGGGGGGGAAGCACAGATACGCAGTATTTT. Protein: CASRKTSRGGSTDTQYF.

The genes are TRBV19 and TRBJ2-4, with 9 bases lining up with TRBD1. Germline CDR1 is LNHDA and CDR2 is SQIVND (reference sequence). V was clipped by 6 bases and J by 1 base; unmatched bases: 10. CDR3 length equals 17 residues. CDR3 in amino acids: CASRHQTGGDAKNIQYF. CDR3 bases: TGTGCCAGTAGACATCAAACAGGGGGCGATGCCAAAAACATTCAGTACTTC.

This clonotype appeared many times. This chain joins TRBV18 and TRBJ2-7; D is unclear. Germline-derived CDR1 and CDR2 are KGHSH and LQKENI. Deletions cut 2 bases from V and 3 bases from J, with 5 bases between. The CDR3 is 12 amino acids. Written as DNA, the CDR3 is TGTGCCAGCTCACCAGGGTACTACGAGCAGTACGTC. It translates to CASSPGYYEQYV.

This clonotype was found many times. DNA of the CDR3: TGTGCCAGCAGGACCGATTACAATGAGCAGTTCTTC. This translates into CASRTDYNEQFF. The rearrangement links TRBV2 to TRBJ2-1; no reliable D call. The CDR3 is 12 residues long. Trimming shortened V by 6 bases and J by 4 bases, and 7 bases separated the two germline ends. CDR1 is SNHLY and CDR2 is FYNNEI in the germline V gene. The variable domain in full, with the rest retrieved from reference TRBV2 and TRBJ2-1, is EPEVTQTPSHQVTQMGQEVILRCVPISNHLYFYWYRQILGQKVEFLVSFYNNEISEKSEIFDDQFSVERPDGSNFTLKIRSTKLEDSAMYFCASRTDYNEQFFGPGTRLTVL.

In its sample, this clonotype was seen a few times. The chain links TRBV6-1 to TRBJ1-5, with TRBD1 identical over 7 bases. The CDR3 loop spans 13 amino acids. The junction had 3 bases not matched to a gene; V was cut back by 6 bases and J by 4 bases. Germline V gene sequence: CDR1 MNHNS, CDR2 SASEGT. This CDR3 reads CASRGTANQPQHF. CDR3 coding DNA: TGTGCCAGCAGAGGGACAGCAAATCAGCCCCAGCATTTT.

The chain recombines TRBV9 with TRBJ2-2, with D possibly TRBD2 on 5 matching bases. Germline assignment: CDR1 SGDLS and CDR2 YYNGEE. With 0 bases removed from V and 5 bases from J, the gap between germline ends came to 11 bases. CDR3 length equals 15 residues. Written as DNA, the CDR3 is TGTGCCAGCAGCGTAGATCGGGAAAGGACCGGGGAGCTGTTTTTT. Its protein is CASSVDRERTGELFF.

This clonotype was counted only a few times. The J gene is TRBJ1-5, the V gene TRBV6-1; no clear D gene. There are 13 residues in the CDR3. Germline CDR1 and CDR2: MNHNS and SASEGT. V lost 6 bases to trimming and J lost 4 bases, with 10 bases between them. CDR3 in amino acids: CASSPLRNQPQHF. CDR3 sequence (DNA): TGTGCCAGCAGCCCCCTCAGGAATCAGCCCCAGCATTTT.

The table lists this clonotype with a count of one. The chain is built from TRBV6-4 and TRBJ2-1, with 9 nucleotides matching TRBD1. V dropped 6 bases and J dropped 5; count of bases not matched to a gene: 8. This CDR3 region has 15 residues. Germline assignment: CDR1 MRHNA and CDR2 SNTAGT. The CDR3 protein is CASRATGGSDNEQFF. The CDR3 bases are TGTGCCAGCAGGGCGACAGGGGGATCAGACAATGAGCAGTTCTTC.

In its sample, this clonotype was seen a few times. The chain recombines TRBV10-3 with TRBJ2-7; 9 nucleotides line up with TRBD2. This CDR3 is 14 amino acids long. CDR1 and CDR2 (germline): ENHRY, SYGVKD. V lost 2 bases and J lost 5; bases outside the gene matches: 4. CDR3 residues: CAISEGGRDDEQYF. The CDR3 nucleotides are TGTGCCATCAGTGAGGGCGGGAGGGACGACGAGCAGTACTTC.

The chain has TRBV11-2 and TRBJ2-2, with D perhaps TRBD2 (5 bases). There are 18 residues in the CDR3. Germline CDR1 reads SGHAT; CDR2 reads FQNNGV. The ends were cut back, 5 bases at V and 4 bases at J, with 23 bases in the middle. The CDR3 protein is CASSPEPWTPQFTGELFF. The CDR3 DNA sequence: TGTGCCAGCAGCCCCGAGCCCTGGACTCCACAATTCACCGGGGAGCTGTTTTTT.

There are many counts of this clonotype. The chain joins TRBV10-3 to TRBJ2-3, with 10 nucleotides matching TRBD2. Germline trimming cut 4 bases from V and 3 bases from J; bases unmatched to any gene: 4. The germline CDR1 and CDR2 sequences are ENHRY and SYGVKD. This CDR3 spans 15 amino acids. The CDR3 sequence: CAISALAGQTDTQYF. The CDR3 DNA is TGTGCCATCAGTGCACTAGCGGGACAAACAGATACGCAGTATTTT.

CDR3 sequence (DNA): TGTGCCAGCAGTTACGGGCCGCCCGGAACCTACGAGCAGTACTTC. This encodes CASSYGPPGTYEQYF. The chain is built from TRBV6-5 and TRBJ2-7; unclear D gene. Per germline, CDR1 MNHEY and CDR2 SVGAGI. Trimming shortened V by 2 bases and J by 2 bases, and 13 bases separated the two germline ends. This CDR3 spans 15 amino acids.

This clonotype was recorded at least ten times. The chain recombines TRBV15 with TRBJ2-3, with 9 bases lining up with TRBD2. In germline, CDR1 is LNHNV, CDR2 YYDKDF (reference sequence). The junction had 15 bases not matched to a gene; V was cut back by 0 bases and J by 2 bases. The CDR3 consists of 20 residues. The CDR3 protein is CATSRDRSAGGRRDTDTQYF. CDR3 sequence (DNA): TGTGCCACCAGCAGAGATCGATCAGCGGGAGGCCGGCGCGACACAGATACGCAGTATTTT.

The CDR3 protein is CATSDSGLRTDTQYF. Written as DNA, the CDR3 is TGTGCCACCAGTGACTCGGGACTACGCACAGATACGCAGTATTTT. The chain joins TRBV24-1 to TRBJ2-3; TRBD2 matches at 7 bases. Per germline, CDR1 KGHDR and CDR2 SFDVKD. V lost 4 bases, J lost 1 base, and 4 bases stayed unmatched. The CDR3 has 15 amino acids.

This clonotype has a count of ten or more. The chain couples TRBV12-3 or TRBV12-4 to TRBJ2-2, with 9 bases aligning to TRBD2. CDR3 length: 17 residues. V lost 5 bases and J lost 7; bases outside the gene matches: 14. DNA of the CDR3: TGTGCCAGCAGTGGGGTCCTAGCGGGACCCCTCAGCGGGGAGCTGTTTTTT. It translates to CASSGVLAGPLSGELFF.

This clonotype was seen many times. The chain is built from TRBV24-1 and TRBJ2-3; TRBD1 agrees at 9 bases. V dropped 4 bases and J dropped 4; count of bases not matched to a gene: 5. The CDR3 extends over 15 amino acids. CDR1 and CDR2 (germline): KGHDR, SFDVKD. In nucleotides, the CDR3 is TGTGCCACCAGTGACACCGGGACAGGGTCAGATACGCAGTATTTT. This gives the protein CATSDTGTGSDTQYF.

In this sample, this clonotype turned up a few times. This rearrangement joins TRBV7-9 to TRBJ2-2; D possibly uses TRBD1 or TRBD2 (5 bases each). Trimming pared 1 base from V and 3 bases from J, leaving 9 bases between. Germline loops: CDR1 SEHNR, CDR2 FQNEAQ (reference sequence). CDR3 length: 15 amino acids. In nucleotides, the CDR3 is TGTGCCAGCAGCTTAGGGGGGAGAGACACCGGGGAGCTGTTTTTT. This gives the protein CASSLGGRDTGELFF.

This clonotype was recorded at least ten times. The chain couples TRBV6-5 to TRBJ1-2, with 8 bases fitting TRBD1. The V gene end was trimmed by 2 bases and the J gene end by 4 bases; junction bases not matched to a gene: 6. The CDR3 totals 15 residues. Germline V gene lookup returns CDR1 MNHEY and CDR2 SVGAGI. The CDR3 DNA follows: TGTGCCAGCAGTTACGATCAGGGGGCCGTCTATGGCTACACCTTC. Translating gives CASSYDQGAVYGYTF.

This clonotype occurred many times. An end of the junction does not agree with germline; a read error may underlie this. The chain couples TRBV12-3 or TRBV12-4 to TRBJ2-7, with 7 bases matching TRBD2. The CDR3 extends over 13 amino acids. The DNA of the CDR3 is TGTGCCAGCAGTGTGGCGGGAGTCTACGGGCAGTACTTC. It is translated as CASSVAGVYGQYF.

This clonotype was detected ten times or more. The chain uses TRBV24-1 and TRBJ2-5; a possible D gene is TRBD1 (6 bases). V gave up 4 bases and J gave up 10 bases, with 15 bases separating them. Germline loops: CDR1 KGHDR, CDR2 SFDVKD. This CDR3 has 13 residues. The CDR3 loop is CATSEDSSWIQYF. The CDR3 region has the DNA TGTGCCACCAGTGAGGACAGTTCGTGGATCCAGTACTTC.